Presented here are 13 T cell receptor beta chains from one specimen sequenced in a study of early T cells in non-severe SARS-CoV-2 infection. TCRdb re-analysed the 5' RACE reads in MiXCR, keeping a single row per CDR3 protein. Among 70,000 to 95,000 distinct CDR3 sequences listed, around 11% were seen once. The specimen sequenced was whole blood. The receptors shown here come from an adult who was a healthcare worker with PCR-confirmed SARS-CoV-2 infection or an uninfected control (not recorded which).

This clonotype has at least ten counts. The chain employs TRBV6-1 and TRBJ2-2, with 10 positions matching TRBD1. Germline V gene sequence: CDR1 MNHNS, CDR2 SASEGT. The CDR3 runs 15 residues. V trimming: 10 bases; J trimming: 6 bases; junction bases outside the gene matches: 11. The CDR3 spells CATPPDRGVPGELFF. In DNA form, the CDR3 reads TGTGCCACCCCACCGGACAGGGGGGTCCCCGGGGAGCTGTTTTTT.

This clonotype was counted between two and nine times. This chain links TRBV11-2 with TRBJ2-1, with D unclear. Germline CDR1 and CDR2: SGHAT and FQNNGV. The CDR3 consists of 16 residues. Trimming removed 2 bases at V and 6 bases at J, with 17 bases between. CDR3 nucleotides: TGTGCCAGCAGCTTACTGGGAACTCGGAACATCAATGAGCAGTTCTTC. Translation gives CASSLLGTRNINEQFF.

CDR3 DNA: TGTGCCAGCAGCGCCGGGGGGCCGGGGGAGCAGTACTTC. It specifies CASSAGGPGEQYF. The chain recombines TRBV6-5 with TRBJ2-7; tentatively, D is TRBD2 (7 bases). Deletions cut 6 bases from V and 7 bases from J, with 16 bases between. Per germline, CDR1 MNHEY and CDR2 SVGAGI. The CDR3 is 13 amino acids.

The rearrangement links TRBV29-1 to TRBJ1-2; D unresolved. In germline, CDR1 is SQVTM, CDR2 ANQGSEA. The CDR3 consists of 12 residues. V was shortened by 7 bases and J by 4 bases, with 13 bases between the two germline ends. In nucleotides, the CDR3 is TGCAGCGCCCTACTAGATCTCTATGGCTACACCTTC. Protein product: CSALLDLYGYTF. Based on the CDR3 plus reference TRBV29-1 and TRBJ1-2, the full variable domain is SAVISQKPSRDICQRGTSLTIQCQVDSQVTMMFWYRQQPGQSLTLIATANQGSEATYESGFVIDKFPISRPNLTFSTLTVSNMSPEDSSIYLCSALLDLYGYTFGSGTRLTVV.

A remark on this clonotype: Being one base from a much bigger clone, this may be a read error. J is TRBJ2-1 and V is TRBV11-2; a weak D match, TRBD1 (7 bases). Germline V gene sequence: CDR1 SGHAT, CDR2 FQNNGV. The CDR3 covers 12 residues. Trimming shortened V by 5 bases and J by 13 bases, and 15 bases separated the two germline ends. CDR3 region: CASSVDRRDQFF. The CDR3 DNA reads as TGTGCCAGCAGCGTGGACAGGAGGGATCAGTTCTTC.

The rearrangement joins TRBV27 to TRBJ1-1; D may be TRBD1 (6 bases). The CDR3 runs 16 residues. V lost 5 bases and J 1 base, leaving 17 bases between the germline ends. CDR1 and CDR2 (germline): MNHEY, SMNVEV (reference sequence). CDR3 sequence (DNA): TGTGCCAGCAGTCCCCGACAGGCCCCGGGGAACACTGAAGCTTTCTTT. As protein: CASSPRQAPGNTEAFF.

The chain combines TRBV5-1 with TRBJ1-1; D is possibly TRBD1 (6 bases). V dropped 5 bases and J dropped 12 bases, with 17 bases sitting between them. CDR1 and CDR2 (germline): SGHRS, YFSETQ. The CDR3 consists of 12 residues. CDR3 amino acids: CASRVVGGLTFF. DNA for the CDR3: TGCGCCAGCAGAGTTGTGGGGGGCTTGACTTTCTTT. The full variable domain, completed using reference TRBV5-1 and TRBJ1-1, is KAGVTQTPRYLIKTRGQQVTLSCSPISGHRSVSWYQQTPGQGLQFLFEYFSETQRNKGNFPGRFSGRQFSNSRSEMNVSTLELGDSALYLCASRVVGGLTFFGQGTRLTVV.

This clonotype was counted ten times or more. In DNA, the CDR3 is TGTGCCAGCAGCCCGACAGGAGATCCTAACTATGGCTACACCTTC. Amino acids: CASSPTGDPNYGYTF. The V and J genes are TRBV5-5 and TRBJ1-2, with D possibly being TRBD1 (6 bases). Germline V CDR1 and CDR2: SGHKS, YYEKEE (reference sequence). The CDR3 runs 15 residues. The V end lost 4 bases, the J end lost 0 bases, and 13 bases lay between the germline ends.

This clonotype was detected many times. This chain uses TRBV18 with TRBJ1-1, with 9 bases fitting TRBD1. The CDR3 covers 14 residues. Trimming removed 5 bases from V and 5 bases from J; junction bases left unmatched: 6. CDR1 and CDR2 from the germline V gene are KGHSH and LQKENI. CDR3 residues: CASSLQGAQTEAFF. The CDR3, as DNA: TGTGCCAGCTCATTACAGGGGGCGCAGACTGAAGCTTTCTTT. The whole variable domain, filled in from reference TRBV18 and TRBJ1-1, reads NAGVMQNPRHLVRRRGQEARLRCSPMKGHSHVYWYRQLPEEGLKFMVYLQKENIIDESGMPKERFSAEFPKEGPSILRIQQVVRGDSAAYFCASSLQGAQTEAFFGQGTRLTVV.

In its sample, this clonotype was seen a few times. V and J are TRBV5-1 and TRBJ2-3; D might be TRBD1 (5 bases). Trimming left V 1 base short and J 2 bases short, with 20 bases between. CDR1 and CDR2 (germline): SGHRS, YFSETQ. The CDR3 is made up of 18 amino acids. CDR3 loop: CASSLTPVSGFLTDTQYF. DNA for the CDR3: TGCGCCAGCAGCTTGACCCCAGTGTCAGGGTTTCTCACAGATACGCAGTATTTT.

This clonotype showed up just a few times. V and J are TRBV11-2 and TRBJ1-1, with D perhaps TRBD1 (5 bases). V gave up 1 base and J gave up 3 bases, with 12 bases separating them. There are 15 residues in the CDR3. The V gene's germline CDR1 is SGHAT and CDR2 FQNNGV. CDR3 sequence (DNA): TGTGCCAGCAGCTTAGTATCCGGGGCGGACACTGAAGCTTTCTTT. Residues: CASSLVSGADTEAFF.

V gene TRBV5-4 combines with J gene TRBJ2-7, with unresolved D. The CDR3 spans 14 residues. The V and J ends lost 2 bases and 1 base respectively, with 10 bases between them. Germline V gene data show CDR1 as SGHNT and CDR2 as YYREEE (reference sequence). The CDR3 region is CASSFGQASYEQYF. CDR3 DNA: TGTGCCAGCAGCTTTGGCCAGGCGTCCTACGAGCAGTACTTC.

The chain carries TRBV19 and TRBJ1-5; perhaps TRBD1 as D (6 bases). The germline CDR1 and CDR2 sequences are LNHDA and SQIVND (reference sequence). The CDR3 length is 16 residues. V shed 1 base and J shed 2 bases, with 12 bases lying between them. The CDR3 reads CASSIAPAGGNQPQHF. The CDR3 DNA reads as TGTGCCAGTAGTATAGCCCCCGCAGGGGGCAATCAGCCCCAGCATTTT.